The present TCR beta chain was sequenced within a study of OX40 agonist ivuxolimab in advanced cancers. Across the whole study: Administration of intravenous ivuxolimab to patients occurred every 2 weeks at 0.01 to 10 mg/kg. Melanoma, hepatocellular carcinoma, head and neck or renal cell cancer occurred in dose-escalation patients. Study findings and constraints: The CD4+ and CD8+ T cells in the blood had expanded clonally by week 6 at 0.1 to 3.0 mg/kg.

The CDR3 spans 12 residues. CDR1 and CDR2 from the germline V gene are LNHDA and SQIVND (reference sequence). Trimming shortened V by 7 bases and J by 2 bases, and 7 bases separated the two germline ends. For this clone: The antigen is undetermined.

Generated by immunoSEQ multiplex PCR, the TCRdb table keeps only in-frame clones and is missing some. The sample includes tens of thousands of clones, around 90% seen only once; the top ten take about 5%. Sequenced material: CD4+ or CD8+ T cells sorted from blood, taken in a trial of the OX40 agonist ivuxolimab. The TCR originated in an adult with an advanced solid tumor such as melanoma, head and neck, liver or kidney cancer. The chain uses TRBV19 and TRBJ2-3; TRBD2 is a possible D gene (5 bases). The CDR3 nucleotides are TGTGCCAGTAAGAGGGACACAGATACGCAGTATTTT. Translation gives CASKRDTDTQYF. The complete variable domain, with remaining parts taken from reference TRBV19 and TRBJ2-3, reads DGGITQSPKYLFRKEGQNVTLSCEQNLNHDAMYWYRQDPGQGLRLIYYSQIVNDFQKGDIAEGYSVSREKKESFPLTVTSAQKNPTAFYLCASKRDTDTQYFGPGTRLTVL.